This TCR beta chain was observed in a study of T cell responses to AZD1222 COVID-19 vaccine. In regard to this clone: Its antigen is not known.

The germline V gene has CDR1 SGHKS and CDR2 YYEKEE (reference sequence). With V trimmed by 1 base and J by 6 bases, 19 bases remained unmatched. The CDR3 is 18 residues long. Here immunoSEQ multiplex PCR was the method, and the copy in TCRdb shows in-frame clones only, minus some. The table shows approximately 110,000 clones, with around 90% occurring only once. Findings and limits, study-wide: With dominance at 160-218 and 743-854, vaccine-associated CD4 TCRs spanned spike.

The origin of this receptor is an adult in good health. Sample: peripheral blood, taken on day 0 of AZD1222 vaccination. The chain employs TRBV5-5 and TRBJ2-7, with 7 bases that match TRBD1. The chain's CDR3 is CASSLRVYGIGQVVEQYF. The CDR3 nucleotides are TGTGCCAGCAGCTTGAGGGTTTACGGTATCGGACAGGTCGTCGAGCAGTACTTC.